A selection of T cell receptor beta chains follows, all from one sample in a study of shared clonotypes between healthy human individuals. Some clones are missing from TCRdb's copy, which holds only in-frame ones; the method was immunoSEQ multiplex PCR. The table includes 2 million to 3 million clones, roughly 93% detected once. The sample consisted of naive CD4+ T cells from PBMCs. The receptor set was obtained from a man between 18 and 35 years old in good health. Some clones in this sample may be carry-over from other donors' samples. Both conserved end residues are part of each CDR3. Fields, in order: clone size, J gene, V gene, D gene, CDR3 protein, CDR3 DNA. A D gene is named only where the DNA matches it firmly. Size values are once, few and many counts, or a class for expanded clones, and some rows have none.

>NA|TRBJ1-6|TRBV7-3|NA
CASSRVRGSPLHF
TGTGCCAGCAGCAGGGTGAGGGGGTCACCCCTCCACTTT
>NA|TRBJ2-1|TRBV14|NA
CASSVGHYNEQFF
TGTGCCAGCAGTGTTGGGCACTACAATGAGCAGTTCTTC
>few|TRBJ1-2|TRBV6-6|NA
CASSPAGDGYTF
TGTGCCAGCAGTCCGGCAGGGGATGGCTACACCTTC
>NA|TRBJ1-5|TRBV7-6|NA
CASSLAEGSQPQHF
TGTGCCAGCAGTCTAGCTGAGGGGAGCCAGCCCCAGCATTTT
>NA|TRBJ1-1|TRBV4-1|NA
CASSSKGQRMNTEAFF
TGCGCCAGCAGCTCTAAAGGACAGCGGATGAACACTGAAGCTTTCTTT
>few|TRBJ1-2|TRBV28|NA
CASSLSQGTYGYTF
TGTGCCAGCAGTTTATCCCAGGGGACCTATGGCTACACCTTC
>NA|TRBJ2-6|TRBV7-2|NA
CASSSQGPAGANVLTF
TGTGCCAGCAGCTCTCAAGGCCCAGCTGGGGCCAACGTCCTGACTTTC
>NA|TRBJ2-7|TRBV6-5|TRBD1
CASSRQPGGGYEQYF
TGTGCCAGCAGTAGACAACCAGGGGGTGGCTACGAGCAGTACTTC
>once|TRBJ2-1|TRBV7-8|NA
CASSLAGPYNEQFF
TGTGCCAGCAGCTTAGCGGGACCCTACAATGAGCAGTTCTTC
>NA|TRBJ2-5|TRBV2|TRBD1
CASSGPRQGARETQYF
TGTGCCAGCAGTGGGCCCCGACAGGGGGCACGGGAGACCCAGTACTTC
>NA|TRBJ2-7|TRBV4-2|TRBD2
CASSLTSGRTGYEQYF
TGTGCCAGCAGCCTGACTAGCGGGAGGACGGGCTACGAGCAGTACTTC
>NA|TRBJ2-1|TRBV4-2|TRBD2
CASSHLPGLAGPQGEQFF
TGTGCCAGCAGCCATCTCCCGGGACTAGCGGGACCGCAGGGTGAGCAGTTCTTC
>NA|TRBJ2-7|TRBV6-1|TRBD2
CASRGLAGVHEQYF
TGTGCCAGCAGGGGACTAGCGGGAGTCCACGAGCAGTACTTC
>once|TRBJ1-1|TRBV5-1|NA
CASSLSRRGSTEAFF
TGCGCCAGCAGCTTGTCTAGACGAGGTAGCACTGAAGCTTTCTTT
>NA|TRBJ1-3|TRBV5-1|TRBD1
CASSAGQIRNTIYF
TGCGCCAGCAGCGCGGGACAGATCCGAAACACCATATATTTT
>NA|TRBJ1-1|TRBV18|NA
CASSPPGATEAFF
TGTGCCAGCTCACCCCCAGGGGCTACTGAAGCTTTCTTT
>NA|TRBJ2-3|TRBV7-2|NA
CASSLTGADTQYF
TGTGCCAGCAGCTTGACCGGGGCAGATACGCAGTATTTT
>NA|TRBJ2-1|TRBV5-1|NA
CASSLFNNNEQFF
TGCGCCAGCAGCTTATTTAATAACAATGAGCAGTTCTTC
>NA|TRBJ2-1|TRBV6-5|NA
CASSYAPAGRQFF
TGTGCCAGCAGTTACGCTCCGGCCGGAAGGCAGTTCTTC
>NA|TRBJ2-1|TRBV29-1|NA
CSGEGGQVYNEQFF
TGCAGCGGGGAAGGTGGGCAGGTATACAATGAGCAGTTCTTC
>once|TRBJ1-3|TRBV5-4|TRBD1
CASSLVTGTASGNTIYF
TGTGCCAGCAGCTTGGTTACCGGGACAGCCTCTGGAAACACCATATATTTT
>NA|TRBJ1-1|TRBV4-1|NA
CASSRQPEPNTEAFF
TGCGCCAGCAGCCGCCAACCTGAACCGAACACTGAAGCTTTCTTT
>NA|TRBJ1-5|TRBV5-1|NA
CASSPEGGKGQPQHF
TGCGCCAGCAGCCCCGAGGGGGGGAAGGGGCAGCCCCAGCATTTT
>NA|TRBJ1-2|TRBV28|NA
CASSSTPGYTF
TGTGCCAGCAGCTCTACACCGGGCTACACCTTC
>NA|TRBJ2-3|TRBV6-1|TRBD2
CASSEARGRASDTQYF
TGTGCCAGCAGTGAAGCCCGCGGGAGGGCATCAGATACGCAGTATTTT
>NA|TRBJ1-3|TRBV9|NA
CASSPGGGRDSGNTIYF
TGTGCCAGCAGCCCTGGCGGGGGCAGGGACTCTGGAAACACCATATATTTT
>NA|TRBJ2-1|TRBV2|TRBD2
CASSETSAKYNEQFF
TGTGCCAGCAGCGAAACTAGCGCCAAATACAATGAGCAGTTCTTC
>NA|TRBJ2-7|TRBV7-9|NA
CASSPAGDSYEQYF
TGTGCCAGCAGCCCCGCTGGGGACTCCTACGAGCAGTACTTC
>NA|TRBJ2-1|TRBV30|NA
CAWSVPGTASREQFF
TGTGCCTGGAGTGTACCCGGGACTGCGTCCCGTGAGCAGTTCTTC
>once|TRBJ1-5|TRBV15|NA
CATSRAAYSNQPQHF
TGTGCCACCAGCAGAGCAGCCTATAGCAATCAGCCCCAGCATTTT
>NA|TRBJ2-7|TRBV5-1|NA
CASSLESGTYEQYF
TGCGCCAGCAGCTTGGAATCAGGGACCTACGAGCAGTACTTC
>NA|TRBJ2-1|TRBV7-2|NA
CASSPKGSSYNEQFF
TGTGCCAGCAGCCCCAAAGGGAGCTCCTACAATGAGCAGTTCTTC
>NA|TRBJ1-5|TRBV19|NA
CASSIWGQGGNQPQHF
TGTGCCAGTAGTATATGGGGTCAGGGTGGCAATCAGCCCCAGCATTTT